This note documents a single TCR beta chain sequence. Antigen specificity is unknown. These data come from a study of T cells in Graves' hyperthyroidism and ophthalmopathy. Diagnosis relied on clinical symptoms, serum thyroxine and TRAb, thyroid ultrasound and orbital computed tomography. PBMCs were derived from around 10 ml fresh peripheral blood. Amplification yielded TCR beta CDR3 regions, with RNA transcripts as the source. The HTBI set primed first-round TCR CDR3 RT-PCR. In TCRdb, the multiplex PCR reads were re-called with MiXCR into one record per CDR3 protein. The table records 500,000 to 650,000 distinct CDR3 sequences, 12% to 15% of them present only once. Study results and caveats: Most thyroid clonotypes expanded above 0.001 were also detected in blood.

The source is a woman in her thirties or forties with Graves' hyperthyroidism. Source material: blood.

The CDR3 region is CSARDRAGVTSTDTQYF. In nucleotides, the CDR3 is TGCAGTGCTAGAGATAGGGCAGGGGTAACTAGCACAGATACGCAGTATTTT. The gene calls are TRBV20-1 and TRBJ2-3, with D possibly matching TRBD1 (6 bases). The V end lost 0 bases, the J end lost 0 bases, and 16 bases lay between the germline ends. The CDR3 is 17 amino acids. Germline CDR1 reads DFQATT; CDR2 reads SNEGSKA (reference sequence).